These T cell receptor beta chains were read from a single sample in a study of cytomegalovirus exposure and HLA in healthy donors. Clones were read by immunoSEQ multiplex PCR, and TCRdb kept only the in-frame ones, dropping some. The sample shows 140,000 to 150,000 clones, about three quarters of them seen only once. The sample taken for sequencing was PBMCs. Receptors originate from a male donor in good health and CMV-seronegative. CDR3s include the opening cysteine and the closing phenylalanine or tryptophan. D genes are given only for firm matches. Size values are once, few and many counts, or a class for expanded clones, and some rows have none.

CDR3nt: TGTGCCAGCAGCTTAGATCCAAATTCACCCCTCCACTTT
CDR3aa: CASSLDPNSPLHF
v_gene: TRBV7-9
j_gene: TRBJ1-6
d_gene: NA
abundance: NA

CDR3nt: TGTGCCAGCAGTTTTCCAGACAGGGAAGAGCAGTACTTC
CDR3aa: CASSFPDREEQYF
v_gene: TRBV28
j_gene: TRBJ2-7
d_gene: TRBD1
abundance: NA

CDR3nt: TGTGCCAGTAGTACGACAGGGAGCTCCTATGGCTACACCTTC
CDR3aa: CASSTTGSSYGYTF
v_gene: TRBV19
j_gene: TRBJ1-2
d_gene: TRBD1
abundance: NA

CDR3nt: TGCAGCGCCAAGAATGGGGAGACTGAAGCTTTCTTT
CDR3aa: CSAKNGETEAFF
v_gene: TRBV29-1
j_gene: TRBJ1-1
d_gene: NA
abundance: few

CDR3nt: TGTGCCAGCAGTGTTCAGGGCGGAGGCTACACCTTC
CDR3aa: CASSVQGGGYTF
v_gene: TRBV25-1
j_gene: TRBJ1-2
d_gene: NA
abundance: few

CDR3nt: TGTGCCAGCAGCCAAGATCTGGGACAGGTCGACGAGCAGTACTTC
CDR3aa: CASSQDLGQVDEQYF
v_gene: TRBV4-2
j_gene: TRBJ2-7
d_gene: TRBD1
abundance: NA

CDR3nt: TGTGCCAGCAGAGGGGACAGGGAGGCCACTGAAGCTTTCTTT
CDR3aa: CASRGDREATEAFF
v_gene: TRBV25-1
j_gene: TRBJ1-1
d_gene: TRBD1
abundance: NA

CDR3nt: TGTGCCAGTAGAAGCGCGGGGTGGGCTTTCTTT
CDR3aa: CASRSAGWAFF
v_gene: TRBV19
j_gene: TRBJ1-1
d_gene: NA
abundance: NA

CDR3nt: TGTGCCAGCAGCGTACCCCCCGGGGGCTACACCTTC
CDR3aa: CASSVPPGGYTF
v_gene: TRBV6-5
j_gene: TRBJ1-2
d_gene: NA
abundance: few

CDR3nt: TGCGCCAGCAGCCAAGGGGGACAGGGAGTTCAGCCCCAGCATTTT
CDR3aa: CASSQGGQGVQPQHF
v_gene: TRBV4-1
j_gene: TRBJ1-5
d_gene: TRBD1
abundance: NA

CDR3nt: TGCGCCAGCAGCCAAGACAGTTACAATGAGCAGTTCTTC
CDR3aa: CASSQDSYNEQFF
v_gene: TRBV4-1
j_gene: TRBJ2-1
d_gene: NA
abundance: NA

CDR3nt: TGTGCCAGTAGTTCCGGACACTTTGGTTATGGCTACACCTTC
CDR3aa: CASSSGHFGYGYTF
v_gene: TRBV19
j_gene: TRBJ1-2
d_gene: NA
abundance: NA

CDR3nt: TGTGCCAGCAGCCAAGACTGGGGGGATCGGGCTTTCTTT
CDR3aa: CASSQDWGDRAFF
v_gene: TRBV4-2
j_gene: TRBJ1-1
d_gene: NA
abundance: NA

CDR3nt: TGTGCCAGCAGCTCCGCCAGCGGGACAGGGGGCCAAGAGACCCAGTACTTC
CDR3aa: CASSSASGTGGQETQYF
v_gene: TRBV5-5
j_gene: TRBJ2-5
d_gene: TRBD1
abundance: NA

CDR3nt: TGTGCCAGCAGCTTAGGGGACTATAGGGCAGATACGCAGTATTTT
CDR3aa: CASSLGDYRADTQYF
v_gene: TRBV7-2
j_gene: TRBJ2-3
d_gene: TRBD2
abundance: NA

CDR3nt: TGTGCCAGTAGCGAACCGGGACAGGGTTCGAGGCTCTTTCCTAGGCCTTTCTTT
CDR3aa: CASSEPGQGSRLFPRPFF
v_gene: TRBV19
j_gene: TRBJ1-1
d_gene: TRBD1
abundance: NA

CDR3nt: TGTGCCAGCAGCCCAGCCGGGGGTAGCGGGTACTACGAGCAGTACTTC
CDR3aa: CASSPAGGSGYYEQYF
v_gene: TRBV7-8
j_gene: TRBJ2-7
d_gene: TRBD2
abundance: NA

CDR3nt: TGTGCCAGCACCCCGGTAGCGGGGTTTCACAATGAGCAGTTCTTC
CDR3aa: CASTPVAGFHNEQFF
v_gene: TRBV7-2
j_gene: TRBJ2-1
d_gene: TRBD2
abundance: once

CDR3nt: TGCAGACAGGGAGGGAACTATGGCTACACCTTC
CDR3aa: CRQGGNYGYTF
v_gene: TRBV20-1
j_gene: TRBJ1-2
d_gene: NA
abundance: NA

CDR3nt: TGTGCCAGCAGCCCTGCTAGCGGGAGCTGGGATGAGCAGTTCTTC
CDR3aa: CASSPASGSWDEQFF
v_gene: TRBV27
j_gene: TRBJ2-1
d_gene: TRBD2
abundance: NA

CDR3nt: TGCAGCGTTGAAGCCGGGGAGGGGAATAATGAAAAACTGTTTTTT
CDR3aa: CSVEAGEGNNEKLFF
v_gene: TRBV29-1
j_gene: TRBJ1-4
d_gene: NA
abundance: NA

CDR3nt: TGCGCCACCGGACTAGCGGGCACAGATACGCAGTATTTT
CDR3aa: CATGLAGTDTQYF
v_gene: TRBV10-2
j_gene: TRBJ2-3
d_gene: TRBD2
abundance: NA

CDR3nt: TGCAGCAACAAGGGATCCCAGGGAAGGAACACTGAAGCTTTCTTT
CDR3aa: CSNKGSQGRNTEAFF
v_gene: TRBV29-1
j_gene: TRBJ1-1
d_gene: NA
abundance: NA

CDR3nt: TGTGCCACCAGTGCTAGGCGGACTAGCGGAGCCGGGGAGCTGTTTTTT
CDR3aa: CATSARRTSGAGELFF
v_gene: TRBV9
j_gene: TRBJ2-2
d_gene: TRBD2
abundance: NA

CDR3nt: TGTGCCTGGAAACTTTGGGGGGGAGATACGCAGTATTTT
CDR3aa: CAWKLWGGDTQYF
v_gene: TRBV30
j_gene: TRBJ2-3
d_gene: TRBD2
abundance: few

CDR3nt: TGTGCCAGCTCACCACCTGGGACAGTTGTTGAGCAGTTCTTC
CDR3aa: CASSPPGTVVEQFF
v_gene: TRBV18
j_gene: TRBJ2-1
d_gene: TRBD1
abundance: NA

CDR3nt: TGTGCCAGCAGCGGGGACTCTGGAAGTGAGCAGTTCTTC
CDR3aa: CASSGDSGSEQFF
v_gene: TRBV2
j_gene: TRBJ2-1
d_gene: NA
abundance: NA